The rows below give T cell receptor beta chains drawn from one sample of a study of blood T cell repertoires in COVID-19. The protocol was immunoSEQ multiplex PCR, while the TCRdb copy is restricted to in-frame clones and leaves out a portion. The sample yields about 240,000 clones, 87% seen once. Sequenced input: peripheral blood. The receptors were sampled from a man aged 55 to 70 who had recovered from COVID-19. Both conserved end residues are part of each CDR3. The D gene is left open where the match is weak. Expanded clones get a size class; other rows say once, few or many, or leave the size out.

j_gene	abundance	d_gene	v_gene	CDR3aa	CDR3nt
TRBJ2-2	.	.	TRBV9	CASSVAGAAGELFF	TGTGCCAGCAGCGTAGCAGGGGCCGCCGGGGAGCTGTTTTTT
TRBJ2-5	.	TRBD1	TRBV11-2	CASSLIWGQGAQETQYF	TGTGCCAGCAGCTTAATTTGGGGACAGGGGGCCCAAGAGACCCAGTACTTC
TRBJ2-7	.	.	TRBV6-1	CASGGLSYEQYF	TGTGCCAGTGGTGGGCTCTCGTACGAGCAGTACTTC
TRBJ2-5	.	TRBD1	TRBV5-1	CASRIQGYQETQYF	TGCGCCAGCAGAATACAGGGGTACCAAGAGACCCAGTACTTC
TRBJ1-6	.	.	TRBV14	CASSQGGLPTTYNSPLHF	TGTGCCAGCAGCCAAGGGGGGCTGCCAACAACCTATAATTCACCCCTCCACTTT
TRBJ2-1	.	TRBD2	TRBV18	CASSPFGGGYNEQFF	TGTGCCAGCTCACCATTTGGCGGGGGTTACAATGAGCAGTTCTTC
TRBJ1-3	.	.	TRBV5-1	CASSFGQNSGNTIYF	TGCGCCAGCAGCTTCGGACAGAACTCTGGAAACACCATATATTTT
TRBJ2-3	.	TRBD1	TRBV2	CASSGDRATDTQYF	TGTGCCAGCAGTGGGGACAGGGCCACAGATACGCAGTATTTT
TRBJ1-3	.	.	TRBV5-1	CASSLGGAGNTIYF	TGCGCCAGCAGCTTAGGCGGGGCTGGAAACACCATATATTTT
TRBJ1-1	medium-sized	.	TRBV29-1	CSVDLQGTEAFF	TGCAGCGTTGATCTCCAGGGCACTGAAGCTTTCTTT
TRBJ2-1	.	TRBD1	TRBV19	CASSSTGGSYNEQFF	TGTGCCAGTAGTTCCACAGGGGGGTCCTACAATGAGCAGTTCTTC
TRBJ1-5	.	TRBD1	TRBV6-5	CASSLGTGQRPQHF	TGTGCCAGCAGTCTAGGGACAGGACAGCGGCCCCAGCATTTT
TRBJ1-5	.	.	TRBV4-2	CASSQVLAGDNQPQHF	TGTGCCAGCAGCCAAGTACTCGCGGGGGACAATCAGCCCCAGCATTTT
TRBJ1-3	few	TRBD1	TRBV5-1	CASSPIRTGNGNTIYF	TGCGCCAGCAGCCCCATTCGGACAGGGAATGGAAACACCATATATTTT
TRBJ2-7	.	TRBD1	TRBV5-5	CASSFEGGWDEQYF	TGTGCCAGCAGCTTCGAAGGGGGCTGGGATGAGCAGTACTTC
TRBJ2-7	.	.	TRBV5-1	CASSPRRSLFSYEQYF	TGCGCCAGCAGCCCAAGGCGGAGCCTATTCTCCTACGAGCAGTACTTC
TRBJ1-5	.	.	TRBV5-1	CASSLGGGGQPQHF	TGCGCCAGCAGCTTGGGCGGGGGAGGCCAGCCCCAGCATTTT
TRBJ2-2	.	.	TRBV5-1	CASSSDTSAGGRTGELFF	TGCGCCAGCAGCTCCGACACCTCAGCCGGGGGGCGGACCGGGGAGCTGTTTTTT
TRBJ1-1	.	.	TRBV5-8	CASSFGPMNTEAFF	TGTGCCAGCAGCTTTGGCCCCATGAACACTGAAGCTTTCTTT
TRBJ2-6	.	.	TRBV14	CASSLRSGANVLTF	TGTGCCAGCAGCCTACGGTCTGGGGCCAACGTCCTGACTTTC
TRBJ2-4	.	TRBD1	TRBV3-1/TRBV3-2	CASQDRELAKNIQYF	TGTGCCAGCCAGGACAGGGAATTAGCCAAAAACATTCAGTACTTC
TRBJ1-6	.	.	TRBV11-2	CASSFGQNSPLHF	TGTGCCAGCAGCTTCGGACAGAATTCACCCCTCCACTTT
TRBJ1-1	.	TRBD1	TRBV19	CASKTGMNTEAFF	TGTGCCAGTAAGACAGGGATGAACACTGAAGCTTTCTTT
TRBJ1-3	.	.	TRBV18	CASSPLQGSGNTIYF	TGTGCCAGCTCACCACTACAGGGCTCTGGAAACACCATATATTTT